This section outlines one T cell receptor (beta chain) sequence together with its context. Its antigen is currently unknown. This record belongs to a study of identical twins. Broader study findings: Insertions were fewer in abundant cord blood beta clonotypes, whereas memory repertoires showed none of this pattern. Excess twin sharing in beta out-of-frame sequences was weaker. Analyses of zero insertions could, in part, be confounded by invariant MAIT and iNKT cells.

There are 15 residues in the CDR3. Germline CDR1 reads LGHDT; CDR2 reads YNNKEL (reference sequence). V was shortened by 4 bases and J by 0 bases, with 13 bases between the two germline ends. Template switching introduced a universal primer site, and the cDNA bore unique molecular identifiers. TCRdb called the 5' RACE reads again in MiXCR, with one record for every CDR3 protein. The sample includes fewer than 500,000 distinct CDR3 sequences, 13% to 15% of them seen just once. These data were also filed under a second study, of yellow fever vaccine responses in identical twins.

The V gene is TRBV3-1, the J gene TRBJ2-7; D not certain. Material: CD4+ T cells sorted from blood. The sequence was collected from a woman aged 18-30 years in good health. This CDR3 is CASSPQDRVSYEQYF. The CDR3 DNA reads TGTGCCAGCAGCCCGCAGGATCGAGTCTCCTACGAGCAGTACTTC.